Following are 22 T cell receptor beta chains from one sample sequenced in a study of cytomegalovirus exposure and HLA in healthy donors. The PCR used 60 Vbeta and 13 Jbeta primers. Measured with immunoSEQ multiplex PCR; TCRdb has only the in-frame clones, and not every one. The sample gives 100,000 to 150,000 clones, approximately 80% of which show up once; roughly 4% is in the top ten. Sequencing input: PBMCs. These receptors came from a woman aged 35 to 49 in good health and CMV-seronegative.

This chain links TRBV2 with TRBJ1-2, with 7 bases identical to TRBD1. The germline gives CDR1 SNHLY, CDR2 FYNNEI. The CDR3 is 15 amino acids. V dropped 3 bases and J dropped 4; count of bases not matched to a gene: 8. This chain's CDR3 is CASSDPGQWFYGYTF. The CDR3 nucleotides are TGTGCCAGCAGTGACCCGGGACAGTGGTTCTATGGCTACACCTTC. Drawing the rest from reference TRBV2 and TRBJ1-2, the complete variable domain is EPEVTQTPSHQVTQMGQEVILRCVPISNHLYFYWYRQILGQKVEFLVSFYNNEISEKSEIFDDQFSVERPDGSNFTLKIRSTKLEDSAMYFCASSDPGQWFYGYTFGSGTRLTVV.

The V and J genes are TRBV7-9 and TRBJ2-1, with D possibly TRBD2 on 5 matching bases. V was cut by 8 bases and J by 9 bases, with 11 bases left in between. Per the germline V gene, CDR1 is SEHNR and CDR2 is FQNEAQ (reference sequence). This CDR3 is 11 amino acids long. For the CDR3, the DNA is TGTGCCAGCTCGGGCGGGTTTGAGCAGTTCTTC. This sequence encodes CASSGGFEQFF.

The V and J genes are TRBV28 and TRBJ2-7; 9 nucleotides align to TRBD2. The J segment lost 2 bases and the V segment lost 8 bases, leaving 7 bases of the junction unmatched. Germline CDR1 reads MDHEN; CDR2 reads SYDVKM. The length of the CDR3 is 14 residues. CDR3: CASRPGLATYEQYF. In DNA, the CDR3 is TGTGCCAGCCGACCGGGACTAGCCACCTACGAGCAGTACTTC.

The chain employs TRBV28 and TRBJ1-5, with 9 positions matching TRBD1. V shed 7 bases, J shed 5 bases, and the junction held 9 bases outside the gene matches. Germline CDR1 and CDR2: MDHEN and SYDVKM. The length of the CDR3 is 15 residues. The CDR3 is CASTFARQGDQPQHF. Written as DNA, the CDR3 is TGTGCCAGCACGTTTGCCCGACAGGGGGATCAGCCCCAGCATTTT.

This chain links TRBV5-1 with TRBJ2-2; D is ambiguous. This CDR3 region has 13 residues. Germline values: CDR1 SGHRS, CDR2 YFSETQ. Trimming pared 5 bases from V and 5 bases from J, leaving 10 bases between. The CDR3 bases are TGCGCCAGCAGTGGCAGGAATACCGGGGAGCTGTTTTTT. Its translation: CASSGRNTGELFF.

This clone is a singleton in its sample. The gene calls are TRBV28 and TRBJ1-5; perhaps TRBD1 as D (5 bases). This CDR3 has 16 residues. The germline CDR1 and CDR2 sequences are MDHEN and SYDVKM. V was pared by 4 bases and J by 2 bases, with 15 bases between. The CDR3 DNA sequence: TGTGCCAGCAGTTCCCCACGGGGGTTCGGCAATCAGCCCCAGCATTTT. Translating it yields CASSSPRGFGNQPQHF.

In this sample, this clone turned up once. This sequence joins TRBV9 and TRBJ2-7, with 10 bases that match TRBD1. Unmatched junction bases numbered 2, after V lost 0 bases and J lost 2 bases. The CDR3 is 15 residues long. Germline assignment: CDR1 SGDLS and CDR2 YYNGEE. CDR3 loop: CASSVGDRGPYEQYF. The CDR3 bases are TGTGCCAGCAGCGTAGGGGACAGGGGCCCCTACGAGCAGTACTTC. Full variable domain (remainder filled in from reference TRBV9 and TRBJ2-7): DSGVTQTPKHLITATGQRVTLRCSPRSGDLSVYWYQQSLDQGLQFLIQYYNGEERAKGNILERFSAQQFPDLHSELNLSSLELGDSALYFCASSVGDRGPYEQYFGPGTRLTVT.

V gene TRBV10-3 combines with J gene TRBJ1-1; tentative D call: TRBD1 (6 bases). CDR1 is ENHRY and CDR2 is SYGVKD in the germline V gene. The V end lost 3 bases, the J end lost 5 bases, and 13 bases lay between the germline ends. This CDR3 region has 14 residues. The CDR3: CAISDGQSRTEAFF. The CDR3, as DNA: TGTGCCATCAGTGACGGACAGAGCAGGACTGAAGCTTTCTTT.

The CDR3 DNA is TGTGCCAGCAGCTCGACGGGACTAGCGGCGGGTTGGGATACGCAGTATTTT. Encoded protein: CASSSTGLAAGWDTQYF. The chain carries TRBV7-2 and TRBJ2-3, with 11 positions matching TRBD2. The CDR3 runs to 17 residues. The J segment lost 6 bases and the V segment lost 4 bases, leaving 12 bases of the junction unmatched. Germline CDR1 SGHTA, CDR2 FQGNSA. The whole variable domain, remainder taken from reference TRBV7-2 and TRBJ2-3, is GAGVSQSPSNKVTEKGKDVELRCDPISGHTALYWYRQSLGQGLEFLIYFQGNSAPDKSGLPSDRFSAERTGGSVSTLTIQRTQQEDSAVYLCASSSTGLAAGWDTQYFGPGTRLTVL.

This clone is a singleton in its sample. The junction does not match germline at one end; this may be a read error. CDR3 sequence (DNA): TGTGCTAGCAGCCCTCGACTAAGCGGGATATACGAGCAGTACTTC. This gives the protein CASSPRLSGIYEQYF. The chain recombines TRBV7-7 with TRBJ2-7, with 7 nucleotides matching TRBD2. CDR1 is SSHAT and CDR2 is FNYEAQ in the germline V gene (reference sequence). CDR3 length: 15 amino acids.

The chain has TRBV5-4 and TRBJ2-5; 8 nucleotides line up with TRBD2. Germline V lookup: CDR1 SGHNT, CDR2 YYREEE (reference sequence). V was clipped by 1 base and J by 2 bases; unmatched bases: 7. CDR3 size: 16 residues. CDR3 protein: CASSLNGGGIQETQYF. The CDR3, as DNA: TGTGCCAGCAGCTTGAATGGCGGGGGGATTCAAGAGACCCAGTACTTC.

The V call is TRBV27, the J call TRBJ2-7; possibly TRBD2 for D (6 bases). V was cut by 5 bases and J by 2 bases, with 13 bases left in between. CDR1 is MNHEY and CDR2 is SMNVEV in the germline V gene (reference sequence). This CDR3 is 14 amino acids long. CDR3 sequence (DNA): TGTGCCAGCAGTCCGCGGGGTGGCCCCTACGAGCAGTACTTC. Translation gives CASSPRGGPYEQYF.

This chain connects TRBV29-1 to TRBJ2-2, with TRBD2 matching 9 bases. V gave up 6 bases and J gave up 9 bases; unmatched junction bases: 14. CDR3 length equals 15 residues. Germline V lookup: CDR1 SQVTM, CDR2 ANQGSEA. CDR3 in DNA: TGCAGCGTCCTATCCTCCGGGACTAGCTCGTGGGAGCTGTTTTTT. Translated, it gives CSVLSSGTSSWELFF.

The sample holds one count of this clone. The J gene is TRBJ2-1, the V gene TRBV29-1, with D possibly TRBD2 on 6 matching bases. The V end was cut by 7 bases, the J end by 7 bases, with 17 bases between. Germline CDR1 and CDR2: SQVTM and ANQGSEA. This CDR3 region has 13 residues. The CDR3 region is CSAPGLSVNEQFF. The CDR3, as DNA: TGCAGCGCCCCAGGACTATCGGTAAATGAGCAGTTCTTC.

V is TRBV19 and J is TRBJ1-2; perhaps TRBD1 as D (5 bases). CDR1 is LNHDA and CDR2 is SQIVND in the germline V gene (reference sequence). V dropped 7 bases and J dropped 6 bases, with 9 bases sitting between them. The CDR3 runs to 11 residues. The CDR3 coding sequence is TGTGCCAGTAAACAGGTTGATGGCTACACCTTC. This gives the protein CASKQVDGYTF.

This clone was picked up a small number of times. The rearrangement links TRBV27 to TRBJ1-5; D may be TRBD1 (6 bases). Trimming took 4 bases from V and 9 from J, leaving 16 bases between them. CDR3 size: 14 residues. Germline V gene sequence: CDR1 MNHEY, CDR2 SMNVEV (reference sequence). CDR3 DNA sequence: TGTGCCAGCAGTTCCGAGGGGGGGCGCGGGCCCCAGCATTTT. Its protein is CASSSEGGRGPQHF.

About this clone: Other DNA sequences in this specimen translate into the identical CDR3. CDR3 loop: CASSPPGVRGEQYF. CDR3 sequence (DNA): TGCGCCAGCAGCCCCCCTGGGGTCAGGGGTGAGCAGTACTTC. The chain combines TRBV10-2 with TRBJ2-7; maybe TRBD1 (6 bases). CDR3 length equals 14 residues. Deletions cut 6 bases from V and 7 bases from J, with 19 bases between. Germline-derived CDR1 and CDR2 are WSHSY and SAAADI.

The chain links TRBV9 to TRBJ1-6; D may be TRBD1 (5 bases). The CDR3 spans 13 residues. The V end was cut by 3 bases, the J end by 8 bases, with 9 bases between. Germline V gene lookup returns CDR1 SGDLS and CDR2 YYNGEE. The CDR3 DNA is TGTGCCAGCAGCGCAGACAGTTATTCACCCCTCCACTTT. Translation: CASSADSYSPLHF.

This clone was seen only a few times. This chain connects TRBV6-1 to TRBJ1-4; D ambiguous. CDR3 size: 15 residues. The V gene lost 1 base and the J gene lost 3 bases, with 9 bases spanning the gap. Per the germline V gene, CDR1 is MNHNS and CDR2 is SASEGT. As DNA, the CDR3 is TGTGCCAGCAGTGAAGAATACTACGCTAATGAAAAACTGTTTTTT. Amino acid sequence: CASSEEYYANEKLFF.

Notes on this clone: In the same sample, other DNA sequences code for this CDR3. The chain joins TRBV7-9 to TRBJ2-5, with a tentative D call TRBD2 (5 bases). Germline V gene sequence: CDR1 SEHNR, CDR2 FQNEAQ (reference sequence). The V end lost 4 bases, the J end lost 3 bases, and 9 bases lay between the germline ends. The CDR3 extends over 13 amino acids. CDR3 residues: CASSSSGEETQYF. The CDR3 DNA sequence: TGTGCCAGCAGCTCCTCCGGGGAAGAGACCCAGTACTTC.

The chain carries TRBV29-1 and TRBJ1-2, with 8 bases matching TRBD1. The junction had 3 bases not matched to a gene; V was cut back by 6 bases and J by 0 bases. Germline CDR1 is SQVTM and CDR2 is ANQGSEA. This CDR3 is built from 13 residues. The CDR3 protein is CSVGGQANYGYTF. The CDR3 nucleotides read TGCAGCGTGGGGGGACAGGCTAACTATGGCTACACCTTC.

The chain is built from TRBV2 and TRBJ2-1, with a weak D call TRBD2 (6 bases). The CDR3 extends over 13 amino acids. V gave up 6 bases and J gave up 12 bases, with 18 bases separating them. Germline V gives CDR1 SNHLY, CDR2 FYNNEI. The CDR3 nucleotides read TGTGCCAGCAGGGCCATAGCGGCCTGGGGGCAGTTCTTC. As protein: CASRAIAAWGQFF.